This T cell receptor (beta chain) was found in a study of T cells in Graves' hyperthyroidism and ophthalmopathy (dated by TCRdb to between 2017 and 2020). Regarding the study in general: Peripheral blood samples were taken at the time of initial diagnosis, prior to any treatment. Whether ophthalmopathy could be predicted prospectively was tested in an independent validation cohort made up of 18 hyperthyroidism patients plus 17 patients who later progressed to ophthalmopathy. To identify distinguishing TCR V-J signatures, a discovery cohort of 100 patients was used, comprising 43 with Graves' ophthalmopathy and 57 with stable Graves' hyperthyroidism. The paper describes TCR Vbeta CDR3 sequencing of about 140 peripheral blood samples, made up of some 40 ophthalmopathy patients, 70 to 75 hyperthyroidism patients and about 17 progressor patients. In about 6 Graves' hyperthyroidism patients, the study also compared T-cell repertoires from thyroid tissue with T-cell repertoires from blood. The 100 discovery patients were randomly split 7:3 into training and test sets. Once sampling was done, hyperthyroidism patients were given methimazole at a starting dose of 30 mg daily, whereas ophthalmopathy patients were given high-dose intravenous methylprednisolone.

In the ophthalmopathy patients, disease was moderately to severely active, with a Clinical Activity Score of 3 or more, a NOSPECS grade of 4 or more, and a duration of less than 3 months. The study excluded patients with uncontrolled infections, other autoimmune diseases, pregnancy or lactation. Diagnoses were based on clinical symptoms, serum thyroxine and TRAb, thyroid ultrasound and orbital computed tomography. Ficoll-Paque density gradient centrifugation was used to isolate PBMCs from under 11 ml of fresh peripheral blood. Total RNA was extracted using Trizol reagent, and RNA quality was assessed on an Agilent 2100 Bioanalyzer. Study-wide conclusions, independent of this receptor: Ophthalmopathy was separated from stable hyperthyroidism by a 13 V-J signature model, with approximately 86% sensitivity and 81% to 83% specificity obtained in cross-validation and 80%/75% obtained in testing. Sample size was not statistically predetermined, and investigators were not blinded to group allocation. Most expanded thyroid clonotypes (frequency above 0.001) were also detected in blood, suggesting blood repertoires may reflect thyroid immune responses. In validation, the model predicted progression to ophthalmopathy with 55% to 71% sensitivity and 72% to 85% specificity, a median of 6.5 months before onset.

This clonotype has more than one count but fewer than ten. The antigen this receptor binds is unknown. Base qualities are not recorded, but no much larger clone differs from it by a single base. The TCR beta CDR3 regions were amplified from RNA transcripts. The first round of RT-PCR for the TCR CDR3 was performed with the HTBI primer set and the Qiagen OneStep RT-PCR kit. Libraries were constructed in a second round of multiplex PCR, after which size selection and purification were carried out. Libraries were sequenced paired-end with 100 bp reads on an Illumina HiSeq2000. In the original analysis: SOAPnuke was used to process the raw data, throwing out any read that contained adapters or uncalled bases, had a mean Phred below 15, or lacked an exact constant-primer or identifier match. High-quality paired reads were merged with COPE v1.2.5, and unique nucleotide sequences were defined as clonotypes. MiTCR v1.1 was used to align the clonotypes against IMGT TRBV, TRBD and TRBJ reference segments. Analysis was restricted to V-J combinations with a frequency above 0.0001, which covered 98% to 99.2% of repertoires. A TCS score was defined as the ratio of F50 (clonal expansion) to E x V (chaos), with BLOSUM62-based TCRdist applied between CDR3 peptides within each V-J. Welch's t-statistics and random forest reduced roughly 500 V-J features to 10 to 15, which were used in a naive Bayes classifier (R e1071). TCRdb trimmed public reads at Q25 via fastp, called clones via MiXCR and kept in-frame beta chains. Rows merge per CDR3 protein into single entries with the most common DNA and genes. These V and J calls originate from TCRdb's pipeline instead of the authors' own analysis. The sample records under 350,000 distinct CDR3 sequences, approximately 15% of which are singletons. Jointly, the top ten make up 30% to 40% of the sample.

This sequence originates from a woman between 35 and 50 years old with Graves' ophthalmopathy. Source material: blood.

The CDR3 in this case is CASSRGWGENTGELFF. The DNA reads as follows: TGTGCCAGCAGCCGTGGGTGGGGAGAAAACACCGGGGAGCTGTTTTTT. The chain links TRBV7-2 with TRBJ2-2, with a weak D call of TRBD2 (5 bases match). Sequences SGHTA (CDR1) and FQGNSA (CDR2) are obtained from the germline V gene. Deletion took 5 bases off V and 2 bases off J, with a span of 15 bases between the germline ends. The CDR3 spans 16 residues, from the cysteine through the phenylalanine. Only the CDR3 DNA is retained, 48 bases long and in frame from the first base.